This T cell receptor beta chain emerged from a study of identical twins. Study-wide findings and caveats: Interpretation of the results relied on cross-sectional statistical analysis and not on following the same donors. Possibly, invariant MAIT and iNKT cells partly confounded zero-insertion analyses.

This clonotype showed up just a few times. Its cognate antigen is unknown. cDNA carried unique molecular identifiers, and a universal primer site was added by template switching. TCRdb redid the calling of the 5' RACE reads with MiXCR, one entry per CDR3 protein. This sample has 700,000 or so distinct CDR3 sequences, with approximately 9% found just once. The donor group consisted entirely of healthy Caucasians. The germline V gene has CDR1 GTSNPN and CDR2 SVGIG (reference sequence). V was pared by 6 bases and J by 2 bases, with 5 bases of the junction left unmatched. The CDR3 totals 13 residues. The same data also contributed to another study, on yellow fever vaccine responses in identical twins.

The specimen was PBMCs. This sequence joins TRBV30 and TRBJ2-3, with 7 bases aligning to TRBD1. This TCR came from a woman aged 18-29 years in good health. CDR3 sequence reads: CACTGQLTDTQYF. The CDR3 DNA follows: TGTGCCTGTACGGGACAGCTCACAGATACGCAGTATTTT.